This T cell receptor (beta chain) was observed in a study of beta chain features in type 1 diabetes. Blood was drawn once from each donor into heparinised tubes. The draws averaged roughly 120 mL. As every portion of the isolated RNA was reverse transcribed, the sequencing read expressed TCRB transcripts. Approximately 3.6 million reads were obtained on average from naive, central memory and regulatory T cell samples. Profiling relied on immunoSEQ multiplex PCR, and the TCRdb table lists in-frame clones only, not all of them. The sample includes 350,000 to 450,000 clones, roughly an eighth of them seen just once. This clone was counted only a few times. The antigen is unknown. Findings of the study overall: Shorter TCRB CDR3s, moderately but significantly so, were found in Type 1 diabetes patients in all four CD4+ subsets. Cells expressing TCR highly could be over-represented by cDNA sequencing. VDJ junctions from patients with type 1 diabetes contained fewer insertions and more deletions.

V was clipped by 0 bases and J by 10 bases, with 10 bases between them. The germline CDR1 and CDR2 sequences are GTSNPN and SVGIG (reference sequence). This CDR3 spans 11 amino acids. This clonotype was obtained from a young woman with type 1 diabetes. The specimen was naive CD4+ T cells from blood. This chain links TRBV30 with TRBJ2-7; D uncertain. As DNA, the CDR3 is TGTGCCTGGAGTGTAGAGGTCCGACAGTACTTC. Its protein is CAWSVEVRQYF.